This passage covers 19 T cell receptor beta chains from one sample sequenced in a study of T cells after yellow fever vaccination (dated by TCRdb to the late 2010s). In light of the paper, this sample's treatment or condition label describes: live attenuated yellow fever vaccine strain. Libraries came from 5' RACE. These reads were obtained on an Illumina HiSeq 2500. The public sequencing data were trimmed at Q25 with fastp and processed into clonotypes with MiXCR by TCRdb, which kept only in-frame beta chains. Duplicate CDR3 protein sequences are folded into a single record with the most common DNA and genes. Here the sample has 120,000 to 150,000 distinct CDR3 sequences; 7% to 9% occur a single time. The ten largest clonotypes hold less than 0.85% of the sample. The sample was CD4+ T cells sorted from PBMCs, taken 5 days after the yellow fever booster vaccination. These receptors came from a young man who received the YFV17D yellow fever vaccine.

This clonotype occurred many times. The J gene is TRBJ2-7, the V gene TRBV7-2, with no clear D. CDR1 is SGHTA, CDR2 FQGNSA, per germline. The CDR3 has 14 residues. V was clipped by 1 base and J by 3 bases, with 10 bases between them. CDR3 residues: CASSLGPIVYEQYF. In nucleotides, the CDR3 is TGTGCCAGCAGCTTAGGTCCGATAGTCTACGAGCAGTACTTC.

This clonotype was recorded many times. This chain connects TRBV7-9 to TRBJ1-5; D gene ambiguous. The ends were cut back, 5 bases at V and 0 bases at J, with 8 bases in the middle. Germline loops: CDR1 SEHNR, CDR2 FQNEAQ (reference sequence). The CDR3 runs 14 residues. The CDR3 loop reads CASSDLYSNQPQHF. DNA of the CDR3: TGTGCCAGCAGCGACCTATATAGCAATCAGCCCCAGCATTTT. Variable domain in full (rest from reference TRBV7-9 and TRBJ1-5): DTGVSQNPRHKITKRGQNVTFRCDPISEHNRLYWYRQTLGQGPEFLTYFQNEAQLEKSRLLSDRFSAERPKGSFSTLEIQRTEQGDSAMYLCASSDLYSNQPQHFGDGTRLSIL.

This clonotype was counted only a few times. This chain connects TRBV5-1 to TRBJ2-4; D might be TRBD1 (6 bases). Germline CDR1 SGHRS, CDR2 YFSETQ. The CDR3 length is 16 residues. Deletions cut 0 bases from V and 4 bases from J, with 14 bases between. CDR3 DNA sequence: TGCGCCAGCAGCTTGGGACCCCAGGGGACAAAAAACATTCAGTACTTC. Translated, it gives CASSLGPQGTKNIQYF.

This clonotype was seen a handful of times. This chain links TRBV18 with TRBJ2-5; a weak D match, TRBD2 (5 bases). CDR1 KGHSH and CDR2 LQKENI come from the germline V gene. Trimming removed 3 bases at V and 5 bases at J, with 16 bases between. The CDR3 consists of 15 residues. This chain's CDR3 is CASSPQDIARETQYF. DNA for the CDR3: TGTGCCAGCTCACCCCAGGATATAGCGAGGGAGACCCAGTACTTC. The complete variable domain, with remaining parts taken from reference TRBV18 and TRBJ2-5, reads NAGVMQNPRHLVRRRGQEARLRCSPMKGHSHVYWYRQLPEEGLKFMVYLQKENIIDESGMPKERFSAEFPKEGPSILRIQQVVRGDSAAYFCASSPQDIARETQYFGPGTRLLVL.

This clonotype showed up just a few times. The chain recombines TRBV5-1 with TRBJ1-5, with D unresolved. The CDR3 has 15 amino acids. Per the germline V gene, CDR1 is SGHRS and CDR2 is YFSETQ. Trimming shortened V by 0 bases and J by 2 bases, and 9 bases separated the two germline ends. The CDR3 loop is CASSLEGMGNQPQHF. The CDR3 DNA follows: TGCGCCAGCAGCTTGGAAGGGATGGGCAATCAGCCCCAGCATTTT.

This clonotype was seen ten or more times. This sequence joins TRBV29-1 and TRBJ2-7; 7 bases align to TRBD2. V was clipped by 3 bases and J by 11 bases; unmatched bases: 19. The CDR3 loop spans 15 amino acids. From germline, CDR1 is SQVTM and CDR2 ANQGSEA. This CDR3 reads CSVEIAGTTGGVEYF. CDR3 coding DNA: TGCAGCGTTGAGATAGCGGGCACGACGGGCGGCGTGGAGTACTTC.

Many counts were recorded for this clonotype. The rearrangement joins TRBV20-1 to TRBJ1-5, with TRBD1 matching 9 bases. This CDR3 has 13 residues. V lost 6 bases to trimming and J lost 6 bases; unmatched junction nucleotides: 6. Germline V gene sequence: CDR1 DFQATT, CDR2 SNEGSKA (reference sequence). CDR3 sequence reads: CSARGQGGQPQHF. In DNA, the CDR3 is TGCAGTGCCAGGGGACAGGGAGGTCAGCCCCAGCATTTT.

Regarding this clonotype: This may be a read error, as it is one base from a much larger clone. This chain uses TRBV7-2 with TRBJ2-1, with no clear D. CDR3 length: 13 amino acids. With 4 bases removed from V and 4 bases from J, the gap between germline ends came to 8 bases. Germline CDR1 is SGHTA and CDR2 is FQGNSA. The CDR3 loop is CASSSSGYNEQFF. DNA of the CDR3: TGTGCCAGCAGCTCTTCCGGATACAATGAGCAGTTCTTC.

This clonotype was recorded at least ten times. The V and J genes are TRBV7-2 and TRBJ2-7; TRBD2 is a possible D gene (5 bases). CDR1 is SGHTA, CDR2 FQGNSA, per germline. V lost 6 bases to trimming and J lost 3 bases, with 18 bases between them. The CDR3 spans 15 residues. CDR3 region: CASSRLMRADYEQYF. CDR3 DNA sequence: TGTGCCAGCAGTCGGCTGATGAGGGCCGACTACGAGCAGTACTTC. The entire variable domain, with the rest obtained from reference TRBV7-2 and TRBJ2-7, is as follows: GAGVSQSPSNKVTEKGKDVELRCDPISGHTALYWYRQSLGQGLEFLIYFQGNSAPDKSGLPSDRFSAERTGGSVSTLTIQRTQQEDSAVYLCASSRLMRADYEQYFGPGTRLTVT.

This clonotype came up many times. J is TRBJ2-2 and V is TRBV29-1; TRBD1 or TRBD2 may be the D gene (5 bases each). V shed 7 bases and J shed 6 bases, with 15 bases lying between them. CDR3 length: 13 residues. CDR1 is SQVTM and CDR2 is ANQGSEA in the germline V gene. The CDR3 loop is CSGRDPFPGELFF. The CDR3 DNA follows: TGCAGCGGCCGGGACCCCTTTCCCGGGGAGCTGTTTTTT.

This chain's CDR3 is CASSEYTGLHDGYTF. As DNA, the CDR3 is TGTGCCAGCAGTGAATATACAGGACTTCACGATGGCTACACCTTC. The rearrangement uses TRBV25-1 and TRBJ1-2, with D perhaps matching TRBD1 (5 bases). Germline CDR1 MGHDK, CDR2 SYGVNS. V was trimmed by 0 bases and J by 6 bases, leaving 14 bases between them. This CDR3 has 15 residues.

This clonotype has a handful of counts. CDR3 sequence: CASSPTLGRTGEAFF. For the CDR3, the DNA is TGTGCCAGCAGCCCAACCCTAGGACGGACAGGGGAAGCTTTCTTT. V gene TRBV3-1 combines with J gene TRBJ1-1; 8 bases are shared with TRBD1. The V segment lost 4 bases and the J segment 8 bases; nucleotides outside the gene matches: 12. The V gene's germline CDR1 is LGHDT and CDR2 YNNKEL (reference sequence). This CDR3 is 15 amino acids long.

This clonotype was seen repeatedly, ten times or more. The chain couples TRBV5-1 to TRBJ2-6, with D unclear. Germline V gene data show CDR1 as SGHRS and CDR2 as YFSETQ. The V end lost 1 base, the J end lost 2 bases, and 7 bases lay between the germline ends. CDR3 length: 15 amino acids. Written as DNA, the CDR3 is TGCGCCAGCAGCTTGACAGTTCCTGGGGCCAACGTCCTGACTTTC. Its translation is CASSLTVPGANVLTF. The variable domain in full, completed from reference TRBV5-1 and TRBJ2-6, reads KAGVTQTPRYLIKTRGQQVTLSCSPISGHRSVSWYQQTPGQGLQFLFEYFSETQRNKGNFPGRFSGRQFSNSRSEMNVSTLELGDSALYLCASSLTVPGANVLTFGAGSRLTVL.

This clonotype was detected ten times or more. The genes are TRBV24-1 and TRBJ1-5, with D perhaps TRBD1 (6 bases). The germline V gene has CDR1 KGHDR and CDR2 SFDVKD. The V end was cut by 4 bases, the J end by 1 base, with 16 bases between. The CDR3 runs 17 residues. The CDR3 loop is CATSEVSWTASNQPQHF. DNA for the CDR3: TGTGCCACCAGTGAAGTATCTTGGACAGCGAGCAATCAGCCCCAGCATTTT.

J is TRBJ2-5 and V is TRBV5-6; 11 bases fit TRBD2. Unmatched junction bases numbered 19, after V lost 7 bases and J lost 5 bases. Germline CDR1 reads SGHDT; CDR2 reads YYEEEE. The CDR3 loop spans 18 amino acids. CDR3 sequence reads: CASGPGALAGGPLETQYF. CDR3 DNA: TGTGCCAGCGGCCCCGGGGCTTTAGCGGGAGGGCCTTTGGAGACCCAGTACTTC.

This clonotype was detected many times. This sequence joins TRBV12-3 or TRBV12-4 and TRBJ2-1; D not resolved. The V gene lost 4 bases and the J gene lost 7 bases, with 5 bases spanning the gap. The CDR3 sequence is 11 residues long. The CDR3 is CASSYRNEQFF. CDR3 nucleotide sequence: TGTGCCAGCAGTTATAGGAATGAGCAGTTCTTC.

This clonotype was counted ten times or more. V and J are TRBV20-1 and TRBJ2-4, with 11 bases matching TRBD2. The J segment lost 8 bases and the V segment lost 5 bases, leaving 8 bases of the junction unmatched. The CDR3 length is 14 residues. Per germline, CDR1 DFQATT and CDR2 SNEGSKA (reference sequence). CDR3 sequence reads: CSARPTSGTDIQYF. DNA of the CDR3: TGCAGTGCTCGACCGACTAGCGGGACGGACATTCAGTACTTC.

This clonotype appeared many times. The chain joins TRBV6-5 to TRBJ2-1, with D tentatively TRBD1 (5 bases). This CDR3 has 15 amino acids. V lost 4 bases and J lost 6, with 16 bases in between. CDR1 is MNHEY, CDR2 SVGAGI, per germline. Here the CDR3 DNA reads TGTGCCAGCAGTTCGATGGGGATAGGGGCCAATGAGCAGTTCTTC. This codes for CASSSMGIGANEQFF.

This clonotype was observed a handful of times. This sequence joins TRBV20-1 and TRBJ2-7; 15 bases map to TRBD2. The length of the CDR3 is 18 residues. The V and J ends lost 3 bases and 11 bases, in that order; junction bases with no gene match: 20. Germline CDR1 DFQATT, CDR2 SNEGSKA (reference sequence). The CDR3 spells CSARGQGRTSGRAFAKYF. CDR3 in DNA: TGCAGTGCTAGGGGACAGGGCAGGACTAGCGGGAGGGCCTTTGCAAAGTACTTC.